This T cell receptor (beta chain) originates from a study of metastatic and nonmetastatic thyroid tumors (dated by TCRdb to 2019 to 2021). With respect to the entire study: Repertoires were compared across peripheral blood and tumor or nodule tissue samples from malignant and benign thyroid patients.

This clone was recorded a few times. The clone's antigen remains unknown. Base quality data are lacking; no much larger clone is found one base away. No patient had received any treatment before thyroid surgery. Patient clinical samples collected from about 2011 to 2019 were retrospectively analysed using T-cell receptor beta sequencing. The CDR3 sequence holds 15 residues, the cysteine and phenylalanine included. CDR3 DNA only is kept here, 45 bases in frame from base 1. CDR1 and CDR2, per the germline V gene, are MRHNA and SNTAGT. The germline V and J ends show losses of 6 bases and 8 bases respectively, and no gene match explains 12 bases of the junction. What the study reported, not specific to this receptor: TCR beta diversity was reported as significantly higher in malignant tumors than in benign nodules, in both blood and tumor samples.

Library construction relied on PCR. The sequencer was an Illumina HiSeq 4000. High-throughput sequencing was used to profile the TCR beta-chain CDR3 region of every patient. As for the original processing: A classifier to discriminate distant-metastatic papillary thyroid cancer patients was built from CDR3 differences across clinicopathological groups. Repertoire diversity was assessed with the Shannon index, and tumor-blood repertoire similarity with the Morisita-Horn index. The public reads were reanalyzed by TCRdb: fastp trimming at Q25, MiXCR alignment, in-frame beta chains only. TCRdb's processing, not the authors', yielded these V and J calls. The sample profile shows roughly 57,000 clones; about 20% of them were found once. Together, the top ten hold approximately 4% of the sample.

Sequenced: blood. The origin of this receptor is a female donor with papillary thyroid cancer or a benign thyroid nodule (not recorded which). Some clones in this sample may be carry-over from other donors' samples. Here the chain combines TRBV6-4 and TRBJ2-2, with 7 junctional bases fitting TRBD2. The DNA is as follows: TGTGCCAGCAGGGGACTATCGGGAGAATCGGGGGAGCTGTTTTTT. Its protein is CASRGLSGESGELFF.